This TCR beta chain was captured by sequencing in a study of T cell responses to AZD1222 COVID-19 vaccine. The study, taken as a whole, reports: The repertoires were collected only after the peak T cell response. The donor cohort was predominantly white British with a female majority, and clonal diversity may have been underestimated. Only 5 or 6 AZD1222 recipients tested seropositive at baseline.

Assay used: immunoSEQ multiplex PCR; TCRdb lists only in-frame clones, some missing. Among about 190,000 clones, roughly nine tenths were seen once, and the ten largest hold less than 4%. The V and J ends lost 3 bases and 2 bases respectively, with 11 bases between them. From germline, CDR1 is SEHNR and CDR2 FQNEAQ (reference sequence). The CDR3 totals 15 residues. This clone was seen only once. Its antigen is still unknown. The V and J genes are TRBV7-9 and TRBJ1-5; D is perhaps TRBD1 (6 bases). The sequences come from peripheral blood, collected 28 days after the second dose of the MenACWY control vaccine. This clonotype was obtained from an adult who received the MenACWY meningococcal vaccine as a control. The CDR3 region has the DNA TGTGCCAGCAGCTTGGGTGGGGGGCGCAATCAGCCCCAGCATTTT. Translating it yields CASSLGGGRNQPQHF.